This T cell receptor beta chain is drawn from a study of blood T cell repertoires in COVID-19. For the study at large: T cells, B-cell-depleted T cells, or PBMCs provided the cDNA or gDNA that served as material.

Participants were aged 18 to 89 years, lived in about 26 US areas, and enrolled virtually. Categorization into cohorts depended on clinical history that participants reported. Sequenced by immunoSEQ multiplex PCR; TCRdb stores in-frame clones only, minus some. The sample has about 280,000 clones, about 90% seen once. The CDR3 sequence is 12 residues long. Germline assignment: CDR1 LGHNT and CDR2 FRNRAP. The V gene lost 3 bases and the J gene lost 8 bases, with 8 bases spanning the gap. Sequenced: PBMCs or T cells enriched from blood (not recorded which). This chain joins TRBV12-5 and TRBJ2-1; D is undetermined. This receptor was obtained from a woman aged 25-40 years with acute COVID-19. The CDR3, as DNA: TGTGCTAGTGGTTTTCGGGTAGATGAGCAGTTCTTC. It yields the protein CASGFRVDEQFF.